This TCR beta chain emerged from a study of identical twins. As to this clonotype: Its antigen remains unidentified.

TCRdb called the 5' RACE reads again in MiXCR, with one record for every CDR3 protein. The repertoire holds approximately 220,000 distinct CDR3 sequences, under 10% seen once, with 1.9% in the top ten. V shed 3 bases and J shed 2 bases, with 9 bases lying between them. Germline CDR1 reads SGHAT; CDR2 reads FQNNGV. This CDR3 contains 14 residues. Study conclusions and caveats: The analysis was cross-sectional rather than longitudinal within donors.

This sample was shared with a second study, whose subject was yellow fever vaccine responses in identical twins.

This chain joins TRBV11-2 and TRBJ2-3; the D is unclear. Sequences were obtained from memory (CD45RO+) T cells sorted from blood. The receptor was derived from a woman aged 18-35 years in good health. The CDR3 DNA is TGTGCCAGCAGCTTGAGGAAACTCACAGATACGCAGTATTTT. Its translation: CASSLRKLTDTQYF.